This T cell receptor (beta chain) was identified during a study of blood T cell repertoires in COVID-19. Sequencing used immunoSEQ multiplex PCR; TCRdb keeps in-frame clones, though not all of them. The data show about 160,000 clones, with 70% to 80% seen just once and roughly 7.5% held by the top ten. The V gene end was trimmed by 4 bases and the J gene end by 0 bases; junction bases not matched to a gene: 10. The CDR3 runs 18 residues. The germline CDR1 and CDR2 sequences are SGHRS and YFSETQ. The sequence was collected from a man aged 55 to 70 with acute or convalescent COVID-19. V is TRBV5-1 and J is TRBJ2-6; 7 bases map to TRBD1. Input material: peripheral blood. CDR3 DNA sequence: TGCGCCAGCAGCGCCTGGGACGGGACAGTCTCTGGGGCCAACGTCCTGACTTTC. It encodes CASSAWDGTVSGANVLTF.